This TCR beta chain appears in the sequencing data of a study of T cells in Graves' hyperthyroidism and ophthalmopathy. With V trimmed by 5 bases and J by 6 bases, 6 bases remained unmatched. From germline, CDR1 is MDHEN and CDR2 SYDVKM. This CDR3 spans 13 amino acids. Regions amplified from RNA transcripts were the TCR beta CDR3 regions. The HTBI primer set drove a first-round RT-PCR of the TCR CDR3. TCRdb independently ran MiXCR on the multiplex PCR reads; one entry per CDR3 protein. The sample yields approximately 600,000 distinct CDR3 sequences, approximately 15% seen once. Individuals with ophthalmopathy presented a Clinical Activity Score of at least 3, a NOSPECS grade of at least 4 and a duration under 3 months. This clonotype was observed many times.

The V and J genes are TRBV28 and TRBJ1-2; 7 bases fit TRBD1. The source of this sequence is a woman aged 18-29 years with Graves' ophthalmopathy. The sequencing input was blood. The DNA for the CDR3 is TGTGCCAGCAGTCAGGGGGGGGGAGATGGCTACACCTTC. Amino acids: CASSQGGGDGYTF.